These 32 T cell receptor gamma chains were sequenced from one sample in a study of γδ T cells in repeated Plasmodium falciparum infection. TCRdb re-called the multiplex PCR reads via CATT. The data show tens of thousands of gamma-chain clones, roughly 3.1% seen once. Gammadelta T cells were flow-sorted from PBMC into Vgamma9/Vdelta2+ and Vdelta2-negative populations for bulk analysis. What was sequenced was gamma-delta T cells from blood. The receptors were sampled from a pool of human donors (malaria-infected and uninfected, not separated).

This clone was detected once. There is no J gene call, but TRGV3 is given as the V gene. This CDR3 spans 10 amino acids. CDR1 and CDR2 from the germline V gene are VTNTFY and YDVSTARD (reference sequence). CDR3 region: CATWDLGELF. CDR3 nucleotides: TGTGCCACCTGGGACCTAGGAGAACTCTTT.

This clone occurred many times. The protein that TCRdb holds for this DNA derives from a much larger clone and differs from the translated DNA at residue 9, which likely indicates a read error; the protein shown here is translated from the DNA. V usage is TRGV4 and J usage is TRGJ1 or TRGJ2. TCRdb does not report a J gene; here it was assigned by matching the DNA to germline references. The CDR3 spans 13 residues. The trim removed 3 bases at V and 8 bases at J, leaving 10 bases unmatched. Germline V lookup: CDR1 EGSTGY, CDR2 YDSYTSSV. CDR3 coding DNA: TGTGCCACCTGGGATAACCCTATCCATAAGAAACTCTTT. This translates into CATWDNPIHKKLF.

The table lists this clone with a few counts. The chain joins TRGV4 to TRGJ1 or TRGJ2. TCRdb lists no J gene, so it was determined here by aligning the DNA to germline. With V trimmed by 5 bases and J by 4 bases, 11 bases remained unmatched. The V gene's germline CDR1 is EGSTGY and CDR2 YDSYTSSV. The CDR3 length is 14 residues. In nucleotides, the CDR3 is TGTGCCACCTGGGCCACCAAGAAATATTATAAGAAACTCTTT. As protein: CATWATKKYYKKLF.

This clone showed up just a few times. A far larger clone is just one base off, so this is likely a read error. This chain uses TRGV9 with TRGJP. The J gene is absent in TCRdb and was assigned here via DNA matching to germline. Germline CDR1 and CDR2: GITISATS and ISYDGTV (reference sequence). The CDR3 covers 17 residues. Here the CDR3 reads CALWEINQELGKKIKVF. CDR3 bases: TGTGCCTTGTGGGAGATAAATCAAGAGTTGGGCAAAAAGATCAAGGTATTT.

The sample holds a few counts of this clone. It differs at one base from a far larger clone, so likely a read error. Other nucleotide sequences in the sample specify the same CDR3. V usage is TRGV8 and J usage is TRGJ1 or TRGJ2. The CDR3 has 15 residues. V gave up 1 base and J gave up 4 bases; unmatched junction bases: 10. Germline CDR1 VENAVY, CDR2 YDSYNSRV. In DNA form, the CDR3 reads TGTGCCACCTGGGATAGAAGGCCCCACTATTATAAGAAACTCTTT. Translated, it gives CATWDRRPHYYKKLF.

This clone was detected ten times or more. The chain joins TRGV9 to TRGJ1 or TRGJ2. The CDR3 contains 14 residues. Per the germline V gene, CDR1 is GITISATS and CDR2 is ISYDGTV (reference sequence). Trimming removed 0 bases from V and 4 bases from J; junction bases left unmatched: 6. Written as DNA, the CDR3 is TGTGCCTTGTGGGAGGTGAGACTCTATTATAAGAAACTCTTT. Its translation: CALWEVRLYYKKLF.

Ten or more counts support this clone. A read error is the likely source, as a far larger clone sits one nucleotide away. Additional DNA sequences in this sample encode the identical CDR3. The chain links TRGV9 to TRGJ1 or TRGJ2. TCRdb gives no J gene; it was assigned here by matching the DNA to germline. The CDR3 is 14 amino acids. The germline CDR1 and CDR2 sequences are GITISATS and ISYDGTV (reference sequence). The CDR3 loop reads CALWEGASYYKKLF. CDR3 nucleotides: TGTGCCTTGTGGGAGGGGGCTAGTTATTACAAGAAACTCTTT.

This clone was seen at least ten times. TCRdb's listed protein matches a much larger clone and diverges from this DNA's translation at residue 6, likely through a read error; the protein shown comes from the DNA. The chain recombines TRGV9 with TRGJP. TCRdb is silent on the J gene; assignment here came from matching the DNA to germline. The CDR3 totals 17 residues. Germline V gene data show CDR1 as GITISATS and CDR2 as ISYDGTV (reference sequence). Trimming removed 2 bases from V and 9 bases from J; junction bases left unmatched: 10. DNA of the CDR3: TGTGCCTTGTGGGAGGCGCAAGGGGGGTTGGGCAAAAAAATCAAGGTATTT. Its translation is CALWEAQGGLGKKIKVF.

This clone was detected ten times or more. V usage is TRGV9 and J usage is TRGJ1 or TRGJ2. CDR1 and CDR2 from the germline V gene are GITISATS and ISYDGTV (reference sequence). This CDR3 is built from 11 residues. With 5 bases clipped from V and 10 bases from J, the junction kept 8 bases outside the gene matches. The CDR3 reads CALWGVMKKLF. The DNA of the CDR3 is TGTGCCTTGTGGGGAGTAATGAAGAAACTCTTT.

With regard to this clone: A far larger clone is a single base away, which makes a read error likely. Other DNA sequences in this specimen translate into the identical CDR3. The V and J genes are TRGV9 and TRGJP. The CDR3 spans 17 residues. Per the germline V gene, CDR1 is GITISATS and CDR2 is ISYDGTV (reference sequence). CDR3 in amino acids: CALWEVRQELGKKIKVF. CDR3 DNA: TGTGCCCTGTGGGAGGTCAGACAAGAGTTGGGCAAAAAAATCAAGGTATTT.

This clone has a count of ten or more. Given a far larger clone just one base away, this is likely a sequencing read error. Other nucleotide sequences in the sample specify the same CDR3. The rearrangement links TRGV9 to TRGJ1 or TRGJ2. Since TCRdb gives no J gene, matching the DNA to germline was used here to assign it. Germline loops: CDR1 GITISATS, CDR2 ISYDGTV (reference sequence). The CDR3 has 15 residues. The CDR3 coding sequence is TGCGCCTTGTGGGAGGTAACCCCATTGAGATATAAGAAACTCTTT. This translates into CALWEVTPLRYKKLF.

This clone was recorded many times. TCRdb pairs this DNA with a much larger clone's protein that differs at residue 9, likely a read error; the protein shown was translated from the DNA. The chain employs TRGV9 and TRGJ1 or TRGJ2. In the absence of a J gene in TCRdb, the DNA was matched to germline to assign it here. In germline, CDR1 is GITISATS, CDR2 ISYDGTV (reference sequence). This CDR3 has 12 residues. The CDR3 loop reads CALWEVHYEKLF. The DNA for the CDR3 is TGTGCCTTGTGGGAGGTGCATTATGAGAAACTCTTT.

Many counts were recorded for this clone. With only one base between it and a far larger clone, this is likely a read error. The gene calls are TRGV4 and TRGJ1 or TRGJ2. CDR1 and CDR2 from the germline V gene are EGSTGY and YDSYTSSV. The length of the CDR3 is 14 residues. The chain's CDR3 is CATWDGANYHKKLF. CDR3 nucleotides: TGTGCCACCTGGGATGGGGCGAATTATCATAAGAAACTCTTT.

This clone was counted at least ten times. TCRdb attributes to this sequence the protein of a much larger clone, which differs from the DNA translation at residue 13; a read error is likely, and the protein displayed is translated from the DNA. The V gene call reads TRGV9; no J gene was called. The CDR3 totals 15 residues. Germline V gene sequence: CDR1 GITISATS, CDR2 ISYDGTV (reference sequence). CDR3 region: CALWTLELGKKIEVF. CDR3 bases: TGTGCCTTGTGGACATTAGAGTTGGGCAAAAAAATCGAGGTATTT.

In this sample, this clone turned up many times. V is TRGV8 and J is TRGJ1 or TRGJ2. The V gene's germline CDR1 is VENAVY and CDR2 YDSYNSRV. V shed 0 bases and J 10 bases; nucleotides not matched to a gene: 9. The CDR3 consists of 13 residues. CDR3 sequence: CATWDRPIGKKLF. CDR3 DNA: TGTGCCACCTGGGATAGGCCTATCGGAAAGAAACTCTTT.

This clone has at least ten counts. The protein TCRdb gives is from a much larger clone and does not agree with this DNA's translation at residue 10, likely a read error; the protein shown here comes from the DNA. The chain employs TRGV9 and TRGJP. Germline V gene lookup returns CDR1 GITISATS and CDR2 ISYDGTV (reference sequence). The CDR3 runs 13 residues. CDR3 protein: CALWELGKKVKVF. CDR3 sequence (DNA): TGTGCCTTGTGGGAGCTGGGCAAAAAAGTCAAGGTATTT.

In its sample, this clone is large. V and J are TRGV8 and TRGJ1 or TRGJ2. Germline assignment: CDR1 VENAVY and CDR2 YDSYNSRV. The J segment lost 1 base and the V segment lost 6 bases, leaving 0 bases of the junction unmatched. This CDR3 has 11 residues. CDR3 region: CATWNYYKKLF. Written as DNA, the CDR3 is TGTGCCACCTGGAATTATTATAAGAAACTCTTT.

A word on this clone: A far more abundant clone sits one base away, making this likely a read error. Different DNA sequences within this sample yield the same CDR3. The rearrangement links TRGV9 to TRGJP. The length of the CDR3 is 18 residues. Per the germline V gene, CDR1 is GITISATS and CDR2 is ISYDGTV (reference sequence). In DNA form, the CDR3 reads TGTGCCTTGTGGGAGGTGGTGGGAAAAGAGTTGGGCAAAAAGATCAAGGTATTT. Translated: CALWEVVGKELGKKIKVF.

This clone was counted many times. The gene calls are TRGV3 and TRGJ1 or TRGJ2. With 0 bases clipped from V and 1 base from J, the junction kept 3 bases outside the gene matches. The CDR3 is made up of 14 amino acids. The germline V gene encodes CDR1 VTNTFY and CDR2 YDVSTARD (reference sequence). The CDR3 bases are TGTGCCACCTGGGACAGGCGAAATTATTATAAGAAACTCTTT. Protein sequence: CATWDRRNYYKKLF.

For this clone: A far larger clone is one base from this, pointing to a likely read error. This same CDR3 is encoded by further DNA sequences in the sample. J gene calling gave no result, while the V gene is TRGV4. The CDR3 has 15 residues. Looked up from germline, CDR1 is EGSTGY and CDR2 is YDSYTSSV. The CDR3 DNA reads TGTGCCACCTGGAAATCTGAAACGAATTATTATAAGAAACTCTTC. Translation gives CATWKSETNYYKKLF.

There are many counts of this clone. TCRdb lists the protein of a much larger clone for this DNA, which differs at residue 4, so this is likely a read error; the protein given here is translated from the DNA itself. CDR3 region: CATRTFVRSDWIKTF. The CDR3 nucleotides are TGTGCCACCCGGACATTTGTTCGTAGTGATTGGATCAAGACGTTT. V is TRGV2 and J is TRGJP2. From germline, CDR1 is EGSNGY and CDR2 YDSYNSKV. V lost 9 bases to trimming and J lost 3 bases; unmatched junction nucleotides: 13. CDR3 length equals 15 residues.

A note on this clone: A read error is likely here: a far larger clone is one base away. This specimen includes other DNA sequences encoding the same CDR3. The gene calls are TRGV9 and TRGJ1 or TRGJ2. The germline gives CDR1 GITISATS, CDR2 ISYDGTV (reference sequence). CDR3 length: 18 amino acids. CDR3 sequence: CALWEVHYGLGNYYKKLF. The CDR3 DNA sequence: TGTGCCTTGTGGGAGGTGCACTATGGACTAGGGAATTATTATAAGAAGCTCTTT.

This clone appeared many times. As DNA, the CDR3 is TGTGCCTTGTGGGAGGTGCGGATGGGCAAAAAAATCAAGGTATTT. Encoded protein: CALWEVRMGKKIKVF. This rearrangement joins TRGV9 to TRGJP. The CDR3 totals 15 residues. The germline CDR1 and CDR2 sequences are GITISATS and ISYDGTV (reference sequence). Trimming took 0 bases from V and 11 from J; bases not matched to a gene: 4.

This clone is deemed large. This sample also contains other DNA sequences that code for the same CDR3. The J gene is TRGJ1 or TRGJ2, the V gene TRGV3. J gave up 7 bases and V 0 bases, and 3 bases lay outside the gene matches. The CDR3 runs 12 residues. Germline loops: CDR1 VTNTFY, CDR2 YDVSTARD (reference sequence). The CDR3 loop is CATWDRHYKKLF. The CDR3 bases are TGTGCCACCTGGGACAGGCACTATAAGAAACTCTTT.

At least ten counts were recorded for this clone. A far bigger clonotype differs at one base, so this is likely a read error. The DNA is omitted, as the CDR3 cannot be located on it reliably, and the CDR3 follows TCRdb's listing. The J gene has no call, while the V gene is TRGV9. The CDR3 length is 31 residues, termini included. CDR1 is GITISATS and CDR2 is ISYDGTV in the germline V gene (reference sequence). The CDR3 spells CALWEAIIIRNSLAVGQHLLSQVSIGRIQHF.

Notes on this clone: Translating this DNA gives a protein that differs at residue 3 from the TCRdb one, which belongs to a much larger clone; a read error is likely, and the protein shown is this translation. The chain is built from TRGV9 and TRGJP. TCRdb offers no J gene call, so here the DNA was matched to germline to obtain one. The CDR3 is made up of 17 amino acids. Per the germline V gene, CDR1 is GITISATS and CDR2 is ISYDGTV (reference sequence). This chain's CDR3 is CASWDPRTELGKKIKVF. CDR3 DNA sequence: TGTGCCTCGTGGGACCCTCGGACAGAGTTGGGCAAAAAAATCAAGGTATTT.

This clone occurred a few times. The protein that TCRdb holds for this DNA derives from a much larger clone and differs from the translated DNA at residue 12, which likely indicates a read error; the protein shown here is translated from the DNA. This sequence joins TRGV9 and TRGJP. As TCRdb names no J gene, one was assigned here on the basis of a DNA match to germline. There are 19 residues in the CDR3. Germline V CDR1 and CDR2: GITISATS, ISYDGTV (reference sequence). The CDR3 DNA sequence: TGTGCCTTGTGGGAGGGGGAGACCCGGCAAGAGTCGGGCAAAAAAATCAAGGTATTT. Residues: CALWEGETRQESGKKIKVF.

At least ten counts were recorded for this clone. Translating this DNA gives a protein that differs at residue 6 from the TCRdb one, which belongs to a much larger clone; a read error is likely, and the protein shown is this translation. This chain connects TRGV8 to TRGJ1 or TRGJ2. This CDR3 comprises 13 residues. The V and J ends lost 3 bases and 8 bases, in that order; junction bases with no gene match: 10. CDR1 VENAVY and CDR2 YDSYNSRV come from the germline V gene. The CDR3 is CATWDGLVDKKLF. The CDR3 DNA reads as TGTGCCACCTGGGATGGGCTTGTGGATAAGAAACTCTTT.

This clone was seen at least ten times. Since a much larger clone is just one base distant, this may be a read error. This sample also contains other DNA sequences that code for the same CDR3. DNA of the CDR3: TGTGCCACCTGGGATGGATATTATAAGAAGCTCTTT. As protein: CATWDGYYKKLF. The chain is built from TRGV4 and TRGJ1 or TRGJ2. The CDR3 contains 12 residues. Germline lookup yields CDR1 EGSTGY and CDR2 YDSYTSSV.

By sample share, this clone is large. The sample carries other DNA sequences with the same CDR3. The V call is TRGV9, the J call TRGJ1 or TRGJ2. CDR3 size: 14 residues. Germline V gene lookup returns CDR1 GITISATS and CDR2 ISYDGTV (reference sequence). Trimming cost V 0 bases and J 2 bases; bases outside gene matches: 4. CDR3 protein: CALWEVGHYYKKLF. CDR3 sequence (DNA): TGTGCCTTGTGGGAGGTGGGACATTATTATAAGAAACTCTTT.

This clone was observed a handful of times. The V gene corresponds to TRGV9; no J gene was called. Germline V gene lookup returns CDR1 GITISATS and CDR2 ISYDGTV (reference sequence). The CDR3 has 14 residues. The CDR3 DNA is TGTGCCTTGTGGGAGGAGCCATGGGATTATAAGAGACTCTTT. Translating it yields CALWEEPWDYKRLF.

This clone occurred many times. The chain recombines TRGV3 with TRGJ1 or TRGJ2. This CDR3 spans 15 amino acids. Per the germline V gene, CDR1 is VTNTFY and CDR2 is YDVSTARD (reference sequence). The J segment lost 3 bases and the V segment lost 0 bases, leaving 8 bases of the junction unmatched. CDR3 loop: CATWDRLWLYYKKLF. The CDR3 nucleotides read TGTGCCACCTGGGACAGGCTTTGGCTTTATTATAAGAAACTCTTT.